The clone carrying this T cell receptor (beta chain) was seen only a few times. The study sampled blood at baseline, cycle 4 day 1, and cycle 7 day 1. This sample was taken from a study of OX40 agonist ivuxolimab in advanced cancers. The data were produced by immunoSEQ multiplex PCR, yet TCRdb's version contains in-frame clones alone and is incomplete. The sample has about 68,000 clones; roughly 80% are singletons. CDR1 is SQVTM and CDR2 is ANQGSEA in the germline V gene. Trimming left V 6 bases short and J 0 bases short, with 9 bases between. The CDR3 length is 13 residues. This sequence originates from an adult with an advanced solid tumor such as melanoma, head and neck, liver or kidney cancer. The material sequenced was CD4+ or CD8+ T cells sorted from blood, taken in a trial of the OX40 agonist ivuxolimab. This chain links TRBV29-1 with TRBJ1-5; D is possibly TRBD1 (6 bases). The CDR3 loop is CSVTGDSNQPQHF. The CDR3 nucleotides read TGCAGCGTGACAGGAGATAGCAATCAGCCCCAGCATTTT.